Each of the 31 T cell receptor beta chains below was sequenced from the same sample in a study of beta chain features in type 1 diabetes (dated by TCRdb to 2016 to 2019). Library prep was done by the immunoSEQ multiplex PCR assay. The entire amount of isolated RNA was reverse transcribed using the High Capacity cDNA Reverse Transcription Kit, so the sequenced TCRB transcripts were expressed ones. The source is immuneACCESS, and TCRdb retained only in-frame sequences with V and J called. Part of the clones is not carried over; for the studies checked, unresolved V genes explain less than half of this, and the remainder is unexplained. The sample table holds approximately 340,000 clones, of which roughly 16% were seen once. 0.019% of the sample is held by the ten biggest clonotypes. Sequenced sample: naive CD4+ T cells from blood. In the paper's terms, the cell subset or site label means: true naive CD4+ T cells. The origin of the receptors is a woman aged 18-30 years in good health.

The V gene is TRBV11-1, the J gene TRBJ1-1, with 9 bases aligning to TRBD1. The CDR3 consists of 18 residues. The junction had 18 bases not matched to a gene; V was cut back by 3 bases and J by 7 bases. Germline V gene lookup returns CDR1 SGHAT and CDR2 FQDESV (reference sequence). The CDR3 region is CASSLIRTGDPATDEAFF. CDR3 DNA sequence: TGTGCCAGCAGCTTGATCAGGACAGGGGATCCGGCAACAGATGAAGCTTTCTTT.

The V call is TRBV11-2, the J call TRBJ1-2; 7 nucleotides match TRBD1. From germline, CDR1 is SGHAT and CDR2 FQNNGV. After removal of 3 bases from V and 3 bases from J, the junction contained 10 bases not matched to a gene. The CDR3 totals 16 residues. CDR3 amino acids: CASSFDRQGLHYGYTF. CDR3 nucleotides: TGTGCCAGCAGCTTCGATCGACAGGGTCTTCACTATGGCTACACCTTC.

This clone was counted only a few times. The chain carries TRBV7-9 and TRBJ1-2; TRBD1 is a possible D gene (6 bases). V was pared by 5 bases and J by 3 bases, with 10 bases between. The CDR3 spans 13 residues. Germline CDR1 reads SEHNR; CDR2 reads FQNEAQ (reference sequence). The CDR3 loop reads CASSRRQDYGYTF. CDR3 sequence (DNA): TGTGCCAGCAGCCGAAGACAGGACTATGGCTACACCTTC.

This clone showed up just a few times. The rearrangement links TRBV29-1 to TRBJ2-6; TRBD1 matches 10 bases. The CDR3 contains 17 residues. V trimming: 4 bases; J trimming: 0 bases; junction bases outside the gene matches: 6. Germline values: CDR1 SQVTM, CDR2 ANQGSEA. For the CDR3, the DNA is TGCAGCGTTGCCGGGACAGGGGCTTTCTCTGGGGCCAACGTCCTGACTTTC. Translation gives CSVAGTGAFSGANVLTF.

This chain links TRBV30 with TRBJ2-7; TRBD2 aligns across 8 bases. The length of the CDR3 is 14 residues. The V gene's germline CDR1 is GTSNPN and CDR2 SVGIG (reference sequence). V lost 7 bases to trimming and J lost 0 bases; unmatched junction nucleotides: 8. CDR3 sequence reads: CASIAGLSSYEQYF. The CDR3 nucleotides are TGTGCCTCGATAGCGGGACTGAGCTCCTACGAGCAGTACTTC.

This clone has just a few counts. The chain carries TRBV30 and TRBJ2-2, with D perhaps TRBD1 (5 bases). Trimming shortened V by 3 bases and J by 1 base, and 6 bases separated the two germline ends. Germline CDR1 and CDR2: GTSNPN and SVGIG (reference sequence). The CDR3 covers 13 residues. This CDR3 is CAWSQGNTGELFF. The CDR3 coding sequence is TGTGCCTGGAGCCAGGGGAACACCGGGGAGCTGTTTTTT.

This clone has a handful of counts. The V call is TRBV9, the J call TRBJ2-2, with a possible D match to TRBD1 (6 bases). V was trimmed by 4 bases and J by 2 bases, leaving 15 bases between them. The CDR3 spans 16 residues. Germline V gene lookup returns CDR1 SGDLS and CDR2 YYNGEE. CDR3 nucleotides: TGTGCCAGCAGCCCTCGGACAGTACGTAACACCGGGGAGCTGTTTTTT. It is translated as CASSPRTVRNTGELFF. Together with reference TRBV9 and TRBJ2-2, the CDR3 gives the full variable domain: DSGVTQTPKHLITATGQRVTLRCSPRSGDLSVYWYQQSLDQGLQFLIQYYNGEERAKGNILERFSAQQFPDLHSELNLSSLELGDSALYFCASSPRTVRNTGELFFGEGSRLTVL.

The chain couples TRBV27 to TRBJ2-7; perhaps TRBD2 as D (6 bases). The V and J ends lost 6 bases and 3 bases respectively, with 15 bases between them. The CDR3 spans 14 residues. Germline loops: CDR1 MNHEY, CDR2 SMNVEV (reference sequence). The CDR3, as DNA: TGTGCCAGCAGGGGACTCGAACTTTACTACGAGCAGTACTTC. It is translated as CASRGLELYYEQYF.

This clone was observed a few times. This sample includes further DNA sequences coding for the same CDR3. V gene TRBV18 combines with J gene TRBJ2-2; D call uncertain. This CDR3 has 14 residues. Germline assignment: CDR1 KGHSH and CDR2 LQKENI. Deletions cut 2 bases from V and 4 bases from J, with 8 bases between. The chain's CDR3 is CASSPLDSTGELFF. CDR3 in DNA: TGTGCCAGCTCACCATTAGATTCCACCGGGGAGCTGTTTTTT.

This clone was detected only a few times. This chain links TRBV28 with TRBJ2-5; D is uncertain. Between the trimmed V and J ends, which lost 4 bases and 0 bases, there was a span of 9 bases. This CDR3 contains 14 residues. In germline, CDR1 is MDHEN, CDR2 SYDVKM. The CDR3 DNA reads as TGTGCCAGCAGTTCTATCCCGTACCAAGAGACCCAGTACTTC. Encoded protein: CASSSIPYQETQYF.

This chain links TRBV5-4 with TRBJ2-7, with TRBD2 matching 8 bases. The germline V gene has CDR1 SGHNT and CDR2 YYREEE (reference sequence). The CDR3 is made up of 14 amino acids. Trimming at V came to 0 bases and at J to 2 bases, leaving 1 base not matched to a gene. The chain's CDR3 is CASSLGGLAYEQYF. As DNA, the CDR3 is TGTGCCAGCAGCTTGGGGGGACTAGCCTACGAGCAGTACTTC.

The CDR3 coding sequence is TGTGCCTGGAGGAGGGGAGGGATGGGTTATGGCTACACCTTC. It yields the protein CAWRRGGMGYGYTF. This sequence joins TRBV30 and TRBJ1-2, with D tentatively TRBD1 (5 bases). This CDR3 comprises 14 residues. From germline, CDR1 is GTSNPN and CDR2 SVGIG (reference sequence). Trimming stripped 3 bases from V and 5 bases from J, with 16 bases between.

In this sample, this clone turned up a few times. This sequence joins TRBV19 and TRBJ2-3; 9 nucleotides align to TRBD1. Germline V gene sequence: CDR1 LNHDA, CDR2 SQIVND (reference sequence). The V and J ends lost 6 bases and 0 bases, in that order; junction bases with no gene match: 4. This CDR3 has 15 residues. CDR3 sequence: CASSAGTGSTDTQYF. DNA for the CDR3: TGTGCCAGTAGCGCCGGGACAGGGAGCACAGATACGCAGTATTTT.

This clone was found a few times. The chain's CDR3 is CASHYSNQPQHF. CDR3 DNA: TGTGCCAGCCACTATAGCAATCAGCCCCAGCATTTT. V gene TRBV28 combines with J gene TRBJ1-5, with D uncertain. Germline CDR1 is MDHEN and CDR2 is SYDVKM. The CDR3 is 12 amino acids. Trimming shortened V by 8 bases and J by 0 bases, and 5 bases separated the two germline ends.

This clone was picked up a small number of times. The rearrangement joins TRBV5-1 to TRBJ2-3; tentative D call: TRBD2 (6 bases). CDR1 and CDR2 (germline): SGHRS, YFSETQ. The V gene lost 9 bases and the J gene lost 2 bases, with 16 bases spanning the gap. The CDR3 spans 14 residues. CDR3 sequence: CATTSGEATDTQYF. The CDR3 nucleotides are TGCGCCACTACGTCTGGGGAGGCCACAGATACGCAGTATTTT.

The chain recombines TRBV19 with TRBJ1-1; D is ambiguous. The CDR3 totals 13 residues. Trimming shortened V by 7 bases and J by 6 bases, and 15 bases separated the two germline ends. Looked up from germline, CDR1 is LNHDA and CDR2 is SQIVND (reference sequence). As DNA, the CDR3 is TGTGCCAGTACGCGGGGTCCATATGCTGAAGCTTTCTTT. Amino acids: CASTRGPYAEAFF.

This clone has more than one count but fewer than ten. The J gene is TRBJ2-3, the V gene TRBV19, with 10 bases matching TRBD1. The V gene end was trimmed by 5 bases and the J gene end by 14 bases; junction bases not matched to a gene: 4. This CDR3 has 11 residues. Germline V gene sequence: CDR1 LNHDA, CDR2 SQIVND (reference sequence). This CDR3 is CASSPGQGTYF. For the CDR3, the DNA is TGTGCCAGTAGTCCGGGACAGGGGACGTATTTT.

In its sample, this clone was seen a few times. This chain uses TRBV2 with TRBJ2-3; maybe TRBD2 (5 bases). The germline V gene has CDR1 SNHLY and CDR2 FYNNEI. Trimming stripped 1 base from V and 11 bases from J, with 13 bases between. This CDR3 spans 13 amino acids. The CDR3 spells CASSEELVGEQYF. CDR3 sequence (DNA): TGTGCCAGCAGTGAAGAGTTGGTCGGGGAGCAGTATTTT.

This clone occurred a few times. This chain connects TRBV7-9 to TRBJ1-5, with a possible D match to TRBD1 (5 bases). Germline V gene data show CDR1 as SEHNR and CDR2 as FQNEAQ (reference sequence). The CDR3 is 14 residues long. Trimming removed 6 bases from V and 2 bases from J, with 11 bases in between. DNA for the CDR3: TGTGCCAGCAGTAAAGGGGTAGGCAATCAGCCCCAGCATTTT. Translating it yields CASSKGVGNQPQHF.

The CDR3 DNA sequence: TGTGCCAGCAGTTTTCACCGACTAGCGGGAGGGCCTAGGGATACGCAGTATTTT. Protein sequence: CASSFHRLAGGPRDTQYF. The chain combines TRBV27 with TRBJ2-3; 14 bases line up with TRBD2. The J segment lost 6 bases and the V segment lost 3 bases, leaving 11 bases of the junction unmatched. CDR3 length: 18 residues. CDR1 and CDR2 from the germline V gene are MNHEY and SMNVEV (reference sequence).

V gene TRBV5-1 combines with J gene TRBJ2-7, with 8 nucleotides matching TRBD2. The CDR3 length is 13 residues. The J segment lost 4 bases and the V segment lost 4 bases, leaving 4 bases of the junction unmatched. Germline V gives CDR1 SGHRS, CDR2 YFSETQ. CDR3 sequence: CASSEGLVYEQYF. The DNA of the CDR3 is TGCGCCAGCAGCGAGGGACTAGTGTACGAGCAGTACTTC.

This clone has just a few counts. Other nucleotide sequences in the sample specify the same CDR3. This chain links TRBV28 with TRBJ2-5; 9 nucleotides align to TRBD2. Germline V gives CDR1 MDHEN, CDR2 SYDVKM. The CDR3 contains 15 residues. Unmatched junction bases numbered 4, after V lost 3 bases and J lost 2 bases. CDR3: CASSFSSGGQETQYF. Written as DNA, the CDR3 is TGTGCCAGCAGTTTCTCGAGCGGGGGGCAAGAGACCCAGTACTTC.

V and J are TRBV29-1 and TRBJ2-1; 9 bases line up with TRBD2. Trimming at V came to 6 bases and at J to 2 bases, leaving 5 bases not matched to a gene. CDR1 is SQVTM and CDR2 is ANQGSEA in the germline V gene. There are 14 residues in the CDR3. The CDR3 here is CSVEIAGAYNEQFF. In DNA, the CDR3 is TGCAGCGTGGAAATAGCGGGAGCCTACAATGAGCAGTTCTTC.

J is TRBJ2-7 and V is TRBV5-1; 12 positions agree with TRBD1. Germline lookup yields CDR1 SGHRS and CDR2 YFSETQ. This CDR3 has 15 amino acids. The V and J ends lost 2 bases and 5 bases, in that order; junction bases with no gene match: 5. The CDR3 sequence is CASSLPGTGGDEQYF. CDR3 bases: TGCGCCAGCAGCTTACCGGGGACAGGGGGCGACGAGCAGTACTTC.

This clone was counted between two and nine times. The rearrangement uses TRBV28 and TRBJ2-5; D is uncertain. V was pared by 4 bases and J by 7 bases, with 19 bases between. In germline, CDR1 is MDHEN, CDR2 SYDVKM. CDR3 size: 15 residues. This CDR3 reads CASSSATPGFGTQYF. The CDR3, as DNA: TGTGCCAGCAGTTCGGCGACCCCCGGGTTTGGGACCCAGTACTTC.

This clone was counted between two and nine times. This chain links TRBV29-1 with TRBJ1-1; 7 nucleotides match TRBD1. Trimming took 0 bases from V and 3 from J; bases not matched to a gene: 4. The CDR3 totals 14 residues. Germline values: CDR1 SQVTM, CDR2 ANQGSEA. The CDR3 nucleotides read TGCAGCGTTGAAGATACGGGACAGCACACTGAAGCTTTCTTT. This codes for CSVEDTGQHTEAFF.

V gene TRBV30 combines with J gene TRBJ1-5; 9 nucleotides align to TRBD1. The trim removed 5 bases at V and 5 bases at J, leaving 10 bases unmatched. The germline CDR1 and CDR2 sequences are GTSNPN and SVGIG (reference sequence). The CDR3 has 15 residues. CDR3 nucleotide sequence: TGTGCCTGGGACAAGGGACAGGGACCGGATCAGCCCCAGCATTTT. It translates to CAWDKGQGPDQPQHF.

This clone showed up just a few times. This chain uses TRBV7-3 with TRBJ2-1; TRBD2 agrees at 12 bases. Per the germline V gene, CDR1 is SGHTA and CDR2 is FQGTGA. The CDR3 consists of 13 residues. The ends lost 8 bases at V and 6 bases at J; junction bases unmatched: 2. The CDR3 region has the DNA TGTGCCAGCGGACTAGCGGGGAGCAATGAGCAGTTCTTC. Its protein product is CASGLAGSNEQFF.

This clone was counted between two and nine times. V and J are TRBV4-3 and TRBJ2-7; weak D call: TRBD1 (6 bases). V was shortened by 3 bases and J by 3 bases, with 24 bases between the two germline ends. The CDR3 is 18 amino acids. Germline assignment: CDR1 LGHNA and CDR2 YSLEER. This CDR3 reads CASSHHGTSDGRIYEQYF. The CDR3 coding sequence is TGCGCCAGCAGCCATCACGGGACATCCGACGGTCGAATCTACGAGCAGTACTTC.

There are a few counts of this clone. This chain connects TRBV28 to TRBJ2-7; 7 bases are a match to TRBD1. This CDR3 is 13 amino acids long. V trimming: 6 bases; J trimming: 1 base; junction bases outside the gene matches: 3. Germline CDR1 MDHEN, CDR2 SYDVKM. The CDR3, as DNA: TGTGCCAGCAGGGACAGGTCATCCTACGAGCAGTACTTC. This codes for CASRDRSSYEQYF.

This clone was counted a few times. The J gene is TRBJ2-7, the V gene TRBV5-1; D might be TRBD1 (6 bases). Trimming removed 4 bases at V and 1 base at J, with 15 bases between. The CDR3 runs to 15 residues. In germline, CDR1 is SGHRS, CDR2 YFSETQ. In nucleotides, the CDR3 is TGCGCCAGCAGCCCTCGGACAGCATTGTCCTACGAGCAGTACTTC. It yields the protein CASSPRTALSYEQYF.